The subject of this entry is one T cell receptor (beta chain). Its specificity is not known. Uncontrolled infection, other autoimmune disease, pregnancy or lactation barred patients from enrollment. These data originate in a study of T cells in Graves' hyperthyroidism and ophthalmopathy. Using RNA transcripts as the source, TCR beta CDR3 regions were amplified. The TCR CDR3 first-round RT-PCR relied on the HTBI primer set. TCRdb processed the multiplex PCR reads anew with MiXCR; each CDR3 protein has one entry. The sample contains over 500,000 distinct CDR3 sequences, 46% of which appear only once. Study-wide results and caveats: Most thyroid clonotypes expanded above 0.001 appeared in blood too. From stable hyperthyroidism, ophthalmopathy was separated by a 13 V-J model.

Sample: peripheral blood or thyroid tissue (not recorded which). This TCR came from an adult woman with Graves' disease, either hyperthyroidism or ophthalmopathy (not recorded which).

CDR3 amino acids: CASSLDTPYTDTQYF. The CDR3 region has the DNA TGCGCCAGCAGCTTGGATACACCCTACACAGATACGCAGTATTTT. The chain employs TRBV5-1 and TRBJ2-3; unclear D gene. The V and J ends lost 0 bases and 2 bases respectively, with 10 bases between them. The CDR3 contains 15 residues. CDR1 SGHRS and CDR2 YFSETQ come from the germline V gene.